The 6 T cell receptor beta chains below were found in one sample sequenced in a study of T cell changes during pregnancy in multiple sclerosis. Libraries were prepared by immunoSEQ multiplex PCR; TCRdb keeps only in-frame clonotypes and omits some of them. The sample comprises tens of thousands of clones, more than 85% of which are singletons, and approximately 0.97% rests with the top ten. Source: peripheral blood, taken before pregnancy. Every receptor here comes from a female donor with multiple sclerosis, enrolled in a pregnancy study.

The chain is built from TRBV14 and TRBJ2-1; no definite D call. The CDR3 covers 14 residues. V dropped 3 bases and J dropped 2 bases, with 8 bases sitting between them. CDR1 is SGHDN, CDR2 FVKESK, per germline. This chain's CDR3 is CASSHPDTYNEQFF. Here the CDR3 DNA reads TGTGCCAGCAGCCATCCAGACACCTACAATGAGCAGTTCTTC. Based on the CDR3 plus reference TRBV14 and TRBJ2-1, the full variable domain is EAGVTQFPSHSVIEKGQTVTLRCDPISGHDNLYWYRRVMGKEIKFLLHFVKESKQDESGMPNNRFLAERTGGTYSTLKVQPAELEDSGVYFCASSHPDTYNEQFFGPGTRLTVL.

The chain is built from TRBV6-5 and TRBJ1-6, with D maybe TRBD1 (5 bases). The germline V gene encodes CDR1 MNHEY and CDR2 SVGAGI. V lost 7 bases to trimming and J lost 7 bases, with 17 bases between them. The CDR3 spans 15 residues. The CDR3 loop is CASNVAGGKNSPLHF. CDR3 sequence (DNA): TGTGCCAGCAATGTCGCGGGGGGGAAAAATTCACCCCTCCACTTT.

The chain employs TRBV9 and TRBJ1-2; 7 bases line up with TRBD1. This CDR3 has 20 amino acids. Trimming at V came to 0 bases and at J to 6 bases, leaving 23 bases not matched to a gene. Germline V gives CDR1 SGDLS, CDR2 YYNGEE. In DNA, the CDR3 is TGTGCCAGCAGCGTAGGGCGCCGTTCGACCCGACATCTAGGGGGCGATGGCTACACCTTC. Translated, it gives CASSVGRRSTRHLGGDGYTF.

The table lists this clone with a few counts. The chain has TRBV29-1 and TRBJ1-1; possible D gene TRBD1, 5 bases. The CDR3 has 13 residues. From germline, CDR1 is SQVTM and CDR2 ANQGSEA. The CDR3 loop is CSFGGVENTEAFF. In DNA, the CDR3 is TGCAGTTTTGGAGGGGTTGAGAACACTGAAGCTTTCTTT.

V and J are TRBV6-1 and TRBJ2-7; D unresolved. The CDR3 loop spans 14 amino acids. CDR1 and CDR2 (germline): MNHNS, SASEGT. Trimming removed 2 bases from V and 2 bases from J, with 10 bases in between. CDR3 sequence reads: CASSELQVTYEQYF. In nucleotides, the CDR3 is TGTGCCAGCAGTGAACTTCAGGTAACCTACGAGCAGTACTTC.

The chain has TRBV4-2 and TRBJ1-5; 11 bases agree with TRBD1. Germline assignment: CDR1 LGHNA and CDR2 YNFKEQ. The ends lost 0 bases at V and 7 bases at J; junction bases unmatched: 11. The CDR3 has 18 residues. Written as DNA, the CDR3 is TGTGCCAGCAGCCAAGATGGGGGACAGGGGGTTCAGGGGCAGCCCCAGCATTTT. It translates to CASSQDGGQGVQGQPQHF.